The 26 T cell receptor beta chains given below trace back to one sample, sequenced in a study of cytomegalovirus exposure and HLA in healthy donors. The PCR contained 60 Vbeta and 13 Jbeta primers. The table came from immunoSEQ multiplex PCR; TCRdb's copy has only in-frame clones and leaves some out. Among about 190,000 clones listed, roughly 80% were seen once. Sequencing was performed on PBMCs. Source of these receptors: a woman in her thirties in good health and CMV-seropositive.

A single count supports this clone. This rearrangement joins TRBV18 to TRBJ1-2; the D is unclear. CDR3 length equals 17 residues. The ends were cut back, 0 bases at V and 2 bases at J, with 16 bases in the middle. Germline V CDR1 and CDR2: KGHSH, LQKENI. CDR3 region: CASSPPSTSRVNYGYTF. In nucleotides, the CDR3 is TGTGCCAGCTCACCACCGTCCACCTCCCGCGTAAACTATGGCTACACCTTC.

The rearrangement links TRBV6-5 to TRBJ2-1; 11 nucleotides align to TRBD2. CDR3 size: 15 residues. V lost 5 bases to trimming and J lost 4 bases; unmatched junction nucleotides: 4. Germline CDR1 is MNHEY and CDR2 is SVGAGI. In DNA, the CDR3 is TGTGCCAGCAGTCCCCGACTAGCGGGGTACAATGAGCAGTTCTTC. Amino acid sequence: CASSPRLAGYNEQFF.

The rearrangement links TRBV11-2 to TRBJ1-1; 9 bases map to TRBD1. The CDR3 totals 15 residues. The J segment lost 3 bases and the V segment lost 5 bases, leaving 7 bases of the junction unmatched. CDR1 is SGHAT and CDR2 is FQNNGV in the germline V gene. The CDR3 DNA reads as TGTGCCAGCAGCCCACAGGGGGCGCTGGACACTGAAGCTTTCTTT. This codes for CASSPQGALDTEAFF.

V is TRBV4-2 and J is TRBJ2-7, with TRBD2 identical over 7 bases. The CDR3 sequence is 14 residues long. Germline CDR1 reads LGHNA; CDR2 reads YNFKEQ. Trimming took 3 bases from V and 2 from J; bases not matched to a gene: 4. The DNA for the CDR3 is TGTGCCAGCAGCCAGGGGAGGGTGCCCTACGAGCAGTACTTC. Translating it yields CASSQGRVPYEQYF.

The genes are TRBV29-1 and TRBJ2-2; tentative D call: TRBD1 (5 bases). The germline V and J ends were trimmed by 5 bases and 2 bases, with 12 bases remaining between them. This CDR3 is 14 amino acids long. Germline assignment: CDR1 SQVTM and CDR2 ANQGSEA. DNA of the CDR3: TGCAGCGTTAAGGGGCACCTAAACACCGGGGAGCTGTTTTTT. As protein: CSVKGHLNTGELFF.

The CDR3 DNA reads TGTGCCATCACTAAGGACAGTCCCGAGTTCAGCGGCTACACCTTC. Its protein is CAITKDSPEFSGYTF. The chain employs TRBV10-3 and TRBJ1-2; tentatively, D is TRBD1 (6 bases). There are 15 residues in the CDR3. Germline CDR1 and CDR2: ENHRY and SYGVKD. V was shortened by 7 bases and J by 8 bases, with 23 bases between the two germline ends.

The chain couples TRBV4-3 to TRBJ1-2, with D perhaps TRBD1 (6 bases). CDR3 size: 15 residues. Germline-derived CDR1 and CDR2 are LGHNA and YSLEER. Trimming took 2 bases from V and 4 from J, leaving 14 bases between them. The CDR3, as DNA: TGCGCCAGCAGCCAATACGTGGACAGATCCTATGGCTACACCTTC. This gives the protein CASSQYVDRSYGYTF.

The J gene is TRBJ2-5, the V gene TRBV29-1; perhaps TRBD1 as D (6 bases). Germline CDR1 and CDR2: SQVTM and ANQGSEA. The CDR3 is 13 residues long. Deletions cut 5 bases from V and 5 bases from J, with 15 bases between. The CDR3 is CSVFDRSGETQYF. CDR3 DNA: TGCAGCGTTTTTGACAGGTCCGGGGAGACCCAGTACTTC. Complete variable domain (other parts from reference TRBV29-1 and TRBJ2-5): SAVISQKPSRDICQRGTSLTIQCQVDSQVTMMFWYRQQPGQSLTLIATANQGSEATYESGFVIDKFPISRPNLTFSTLTVSNMSPEDSSIYLCSVFDRSGETQYFGPGTRLLVL.

The V gene is TRBV5-1, the J gene TRBJ2-7, with TRBD1 matching 8 bases. The CDR3 spans 13 residues. Germline loops: CDR1 SGHRS, CDR2 YFSETQ. Trimming cost V 4 bases and J 3 bases; bases outside gene matches: 3. DNA of the CDR3: TGCGCCAGCAGCCGGGGACAGGACTACGAGCAGTACTTC. As protein: CASSRGQDYEQYF.

There are a few counts of this clone. The V call is TRBV25-1, the J call TRBJ1-6; no clear D gene. Per the germline V gene, CDR1 is MGHDK and CDR2 is SYGVNS. This CDR3 spans 13 amino acids. V gave up 4 bases and J gave up 8 bases, with 9 bases separating them. The CDR3 protein is CASSGGIHSPLHF. As DNA, the CDR3 is TGTGCCAGCAGTGGAGGGATCCATTCACCCCTCCACTTT.

The chain links TRBV7-2 to TRBJ1-2, with unresolved D. There are 13 residues in the CDR3. V lost 4 bases to trimming and J lost 3 bases, with 9 bases between them. Germline V gives CDR1 SGHTA, CDR2 FQGNSA. CDR3 coding DNA: TGTGCCAGCAGCTCTTATGAGGACTATGGCTACACCTTC. Translating gives CASSSYEDYGYTF.

The chain employs TRBV4-3 and TRBJ1-6; tentative D call: TRBD1 (5 bases). The CDR3 contains 16 residues. The V and J ends lost 1 base and 7 bases respectively, with 14 bases between them. The germline V gene has CDR1 LGHNA and CDR2 YSLEER. The chain's CDR3 is CASSQVAGVGNSPLHF. CDR3 in DNA: TGCGCCAGCAGCCAAGTCGCGGGGGTAGGAAATTCACCCCTCCACTTT.

The V call is TRBV2, the J call TRBJ2-2; 10 bases align to TRBD1. The junction had 3 bases not matched to a gene; V was cut back by 7 bases and J by 1 base. The CDR3 runs to 15 residues. Germline CDR1 is SNHLY and CDR2 is FYNNEI. CDR3 sequence (DNA): TGTGCCAGCACCTGGGACAGGGGGAACACCGGGGAGCTGTTTTTT. Its protein is CASTWDRGNTGELFF.

In DNA form, the CDR3 reads TGTGCCACCAGCAGAGGCGTAACCGGTCTGAGCTATGGCTACACCTTC. The encoded protein is CATSRGVTGLSYGYTF. This chain joins TRBV15 and TRBJ1-2, with D uncertain. Trimming cost V 1 base and J 4 bases, with 16 bases left between them. CDR1 and CDR2 from the germline V gene are LNHNV and YYDKDF (reference sequence). The length of the CDR3 is 16 residues.

This clone was picked up one time. The rearrangement links TRBV30 to TRBJ1-2; 7 bases agree with TRBD1. Germline values: CDR1 GTSNPN, CDR2 SVGIG (reference sequence). CDR3 length: 14 amino acids. The junction had 7 bases not matched to a gene; V was cut back by 0 bases and J by 6 bases. The chain's CDR3 is CAWSVLEGANGYTF. The CDR3 bases are TGTGCCTGGAGTGTACTGGAGGGGGCTAATGGCTACACCTTC.

The V gene is TRBV7-7, the J gene TRBJ2-3, with D maybe TRBD1 (6 bases). Germline V lookup: CDR1 SSHAT, CDR2 FNYEAQ (reference sequence). This CDR3 contains 14 residues. V lost 1 base and J lost 3, with 8 bases in between. CDR3 region: CASSLGQGTDTQYF. The CDR3 DNA reads as TGTGCCAGCAGCTTAGGGCAGGGGACAGATACGCAGTATTTT.

V and J are TRBV7-3 and TRBJ1-3; no definite D call. The V end lost 5 bases, the J end lost 4 bases, and 15 bases lay between the germline ends. This CDR3 is 15 amino acids long. Per germline, CDR1 SGHTA and CDR2 FQGTGA. The CDR3 sequence: CASSAGLNAGNTIYF. The CDR3 DNA follows: TGTGCCAGCAGCGCAGGACTAAACGCGGGAAACACCATATATTTT. Full variable domain (outside the CDR3, taken from reference TRBV7-3 and TRBJ1-3): GAGVSQTPSNKVTEKGKYVELRCDPISGHTALYWYRQSLGQGPEFLIYFQGTGAADDSGLPNDRFFAVRPEGSVSTLKIQRTERGDSAVYLCASSAGLNAGNTIYFGEGSWLTVV.

Turning to this clone: One junction end does not reproduce the germline sequence, and a read error may be involved. The chain carries TRBV18 and TRBJ1-1; D is possibly TRBD1 (5 bases). The CDR3 runs to 14 residues. Per germline, CDR1 KGHSH and CDR2 LQKENI. The CDR3 DNA reads TGTGCCAGCTCACCGGAAACAGGCGGGGTTGAAGCTCTCTTT. This sequence encodes CASSPETGGVEALF. The full variable domain, rest sourced from reference TRBV18 and TRBJ1-1, is NAGVMQNPRHLVRRRGQEARLRCSPMKGHSHVYWYRQLPEEGLKFMVYLQKENIIDESGMPKERFSAEFPKEGPSILRIQQVVRGDSAAYFCASSPETGGVEALFGQGTRLTVV.

V and J are TRBV2 and TRBJ2-5; 13 nucleotides line up with TRBD2. V was clipped by 5 bases and J by 7 bases; unmatched bases: 10. The CDR3 has 16 residues. Germline values: CDR1 SNHLY, CDR2 FYNNEI. In nucleotides, the CDR3 is TGTGCCAGCAGTCGACTAGCGGGAGGCCCTTCAATGACCCAGTACTTC. Amino acids: CASSRLAGGPSMTQYF.

V gene TRBV5-1 combines with J gene TRBJ1-6; D uncertain. Germline CDR1 SGHRS, CDR2 YFSETQ. The ends were cut back, 4 bases at V and 4 bases at J, with 12 bases in the middle. This CDR3 is 15 amino acids long. DNA for the CDR3: TGCGCCAGCAGCCGCGAACCCCTTTATAATTCACCCCTCCACTTT. Protein sequence: CASSREPLYNSPLHF.

The chain recombines TRBV7-9 with TRBJ2-3; 7 bases align to TRBD2. The V gene's germline CDR1 is SEHNR and CDR2 FQNEAQ (reference sequence). This CDR3 has 15 amino acids. V lost 5 bases and J lost 1; bases outside the gene matches: 6. The CDR3 DNA is TGTGCCAGCAGCCCTCCTAGCGGAGGCACAGATACGCAGTATTTT. Amino acids: CASSPPSGGTDTQYF.

This chain joins TRBV2 and TRBJ2-7; 9 positions agree with TRBD1. The CDR3 length is 14 residues. The germline V gene encodes CDR1 SNHLY and CDR2 FYNNEI. The J segment lost 6 bases and the V segment lost 4 bases, leaving 7 bases of the junction unmatched. This CDR3 reads CASSGDRVMPEQYF. The DNA of the CDR3 is TGTGCCAGCAGTGGGGACAGGGTCATGCCCGAGCAGTACTTC.

This clone has only one observation. The gene calls are TRBV12-5 and TRBJ1-2; 10 bases agree with TRBD1. The J segment lost 0 bases and the V segment lost 6 bases, leaving 10 bases of the junction unmatched. This CDR3 has 17 residues. CDR1 and CDR2 (germline): LGHNT, FRNRAP. The CDR3 sequence is CASGPGQGRYTNYGYTF. DNA for the CDR3: TGTGCTAGTGGACCGGGACAGGGGCGATATACTAACTATGGCTACACCTTC.

This clone was recorded a few times. V gene TRBV6-1 combines with J gene TRBJ1-5, with 9 bases fitting TRBD1. Germline-derived CDR1 and CDR2 are MNHNS and SASEGT. J lost 5 bases, V lost 6 bases, and 2 bases had no gene match. The CDR3 covers 13 residues. CDR3 sequence (DNA): TGTGCCAGCAGCGACAGGGGGGATCAGCCCCAGCATTTT. Its translation: CASSDRGDQPQHF.

This chain uses TRBV6-6 with TRBJ2-5; perhaps TRBD2 as D (6 bases). The CDR3 extends over 15 amino acids. The V and J ends lost 0 bases and 1 base respectively, with 9 bases between them. In germline, CDR1 is MNHNY, CDR2 SVGAGI (reference sequence). The DNA of the CDR3 is TGTGCCAGCAGTTACTCAAGACTAGTCCAAGAGACCCAGTACTTC. It specifies CASSYSRLVQETQYF.

The rearrangement uses TRBV6-1 and TRBJ2-1, with D possibly being TRBD2 (6 bases). The CDR3 runs 17 residues. With 0 bases removed from V and 2 bases from J, the gap between germline ends came to 14 bases. From germline, CDR1 is MNHNS and CDR2 SASEGT. This CDR3 is CASSEAGGTPPYNEQFF. DNA of the CDR3: TGTGCCAGCAGTGAAGCCGGCGGGACCCCCCCCTACAATGAGCAGTTCTTC.